These 27 T cell receptor beta chains originate from one sample sequenced in a study of cytomegalovirus exposure and HLA in healthy donors. PCR involved 60 Vbeta and 13 Jbeta primers. Here immunoSEQ multiplex PCR was the method, and the copy in TCRdb shows in-frame clones only, minus some. This sample has under 200,000 clones; approximately 80% occur once, and the top ten carry 5% to 7%. Sequences were obtained from PBMCs. These receptors came from a man in his fifties or sixties in good health and CMV-seropositive.

The chain is built from TRBV4-1 and TRBJ1-2; possible D gene TRBD1, 5 bases. V lost 1 base, J lost 2 bases, and 14 bases lay in between. CDR3 length: 16 amino acids. Germline CDR1 is MGHRA and CDR2 is YSYEKL. CDR3 sequence reads: CASSQVGAKGNYGYTF. In DNA form, the CDR3 reads TGCGCCAGCAGCCAAGTCGGCGCAAAGGGGAACTATGGCTACACCTTC.

Points on this clone: An end of the junction does not agree with germline; a read error may underlie this. The chain carries TRBV7-7 and TRBJ2-2; perhaps TRBD2 as D (5 bases). Looked up from germline, CDR1 is SSHAT and CDR2 is FNYEAQ (reference sequence). The CDR3 is 13 amino acids. The chain's CDR3 is CASSGAGTGELFF. Written as DNA, the CDR3 is TGTGCTAGCAGCGGTGCGGGCACCGGGGAGCTGTTTTTT.

CDR3 loop: CASLRGHLNHQETQYF. CDR3 in DNA: TGTGCCAGCCTGAGGGGGCACCTAAATCACCAAGAGACCCAGTACTTC. This chain connects TRBV5-8 to TRBJ2-5; TRBD1 aligns across 7 bases. There are 16 residues in the CDR3. Germline V gene data show CDR1 as SGHTS and CDR2 as YDEGEE. The V segment lost 7 bases and the J segment 0 bases; nucleotides outside the gene matches: 12. Based on the CDR3 plus reference TRBV5-8 and TRBJ2-5, the full variable domain is EAGVTQSPTHLIKTRGQQATLRCSPISGHTSVYWYQQALGLGLQFLLWYDEGEERNRGNFPPRFSGRQFPNYSSELNVNALELEDSALYLCASLRGHLNHQETQYFGPGTRLLVL.

The chain combines TRBV2 with TRBJ1-1; possibly TRBD1 for D (6 bases). The germline V and J ends were trimmed by 5 bases and 1 base, with 11 bases remaining between them. CDR3 length: 14 residues. Germline V lookup: CDR1 SNHLY, CDR2 FYNNEI. CDR3 bases: TGTGCCAGCAGTAGGGGGGGGAGGAACACTGAAGCTTTCTTT. This encodes CASSRGGRNTEAFF.

The chain is built from TRBV7-9 and TRBJ1-1; unclear D gene. Trimming cost V 5 bases and J 2 bases, with 12 bases left between them. Germline V gene lookup returns CDR1 SEHNR and CDR2 FQNEAQ (reference sequence). The CDR3 consists of 14 residues. Here the CDR3 DNA reads TGTGCCAGCAGCCGTAACGGTGGTAACACTGAAGCTTTCTTT. It encodes CASSRNGGNTEAFF.

The chain carries TRBV9 and TRBJ2-2; D perhaps matches TRBD2 (5 bases). This CDR3 has 13 residues. V was trimmed by 4 bases and J by 7 bases, leaving 11 bases between them. Per germline, CDR1 SGDLS and CDR2 YYNGEE. CDR3 region: CASSPEGDGELFF. DNA of the CDR3: TGTGCCAGCAGCCCCGAGGGAGACGGGGAGCTGTTTTTT.

The chain carries TRBV5-4 and TRBJ1-4; TRBD1 aligns across 7 bases. Trimming at V came to 0 bases and at J to 8 bases, leaving 10 bases not matched to a gene. CDR1 is SGHNT and CDR2 is YYREEE in the germline V gene (reference sequence). The CDR3 contains 16 residues. In DNA form, the CDR3 reads TGTGCCAGCAGCTTGGGGTCCACAGGGGTAGGGGAAAAACTGTTTTTT. It encodes CASSLGSTGVGEKLFF.

The gene calls are TRBV12-5 and TRBJ2-3, with TRBD1 matching over 8 bases. Germline V gene data show CDR1 as LGHNT and CDR2 as FRNRAP. The ends lost 1 base at V and 5 bases at J; junction bases unmatched: 8. The CDR3 runs to 16 residues. The CDR3 loop reads CASGLGQGASGDTQYF. For the CDR3, the DNA is TGTGCTAGTGGTTTGGGTCAGGGGGCCTCCGGAGATACGCAGTATTTT.

The chain uses TRBV7-2 and TRBJ2-1; the D gene is possibly TRBD1 (5 bases). Germline values: CDR1 SGHTA, CDR2 FQGNSA. This CDR3 spans 15 amino acids. Deletions cut 3 bases from V and 2 bases from J, with 11 bases between. For the CDR3, the DNA is TGTGCCAGCAGCTTCGCCAGGGCGACCTACAATGAGCAGTTCTTC. This sequence encodes CASSFARATYNEQFF.

The genes are TRBV2 and TRBJ2-3, with D tentatively TRBD2 (6 bases). The CDR3 loop spans 14 amino acids. Germline CDR1 and CDR2: SNHLY and FYNNEI. V was shortened by 7 bases and J by 3 bases, with 14 bases between the two germline ends. Written as DNA, the CDR3 is TGTGCCAGCAATCGGGACTCCTCGACAGATACGCAGTATTTT. Protein product: CASNRDSSTDTQYF.

This clone was recorded once. This chain joins TRBV6-5 and TRBJ1-2; D is undetermined. Germline V gene lookup returns CDR1 MNHEY and CDR2 SVGAGI. V lost 5 bases, J lost 8 bases, and 15 bases lay in between. CDR3 length: 13 residues. The CDR3 spells CASSEVAPVGYTF. CDR3 nucleotide sequence: TGTGCCAGCAGTGAAGTAGCCCCCGTCGGCTACACCTTC.

J is TRBJ1-1 and V is TRBV6-6, with TRBD1 matching 7 bases. This CDR3 region has 14 residues. Germline assignment: CDR1 MNHNY and CDR2 SVGAGI (reference sequence). V gave up 6 bases and J gave up 3 bases; unmatched junction bases: 7. The CDR3 loop reads CASRRGQKYTEAFF. CDR3 nucleotides: TGTGCCAGCAGGAGGGGACAGAAATACACTGAAGCTTTCTTT.

V usage is TRBV9 and J usage is TRBJ2-1, with 10 bases aligning to TRBD2. V trimming: 0 bases; J trimming: 6 bases; junction bases outside the gene matches: 6. This CDR3 has 16 residues. Germline-derived CDR1 and CDR2 are SGDLS and YYNGEE. CDR3 nucleotides: TGTGCCAGCAGCGTAGAGATAGCGGGAGGCTCCAATGAGCAGTTCTTC. As protein: CASSVEIAGGSNEQFF.

V is TRBV7-2 and J is TRBJ2-5; 9 nucleotides align to TRBD2. This CDR3 spans 14 amino acids. V shed 6 bases, J shed 7 bases, and the junction held 9 bases outside the gene matches. The germline V gene encodes CDR1 SGHTA and CDR2 FQGNSA. The CDR3 sequence: CASSQATSGMTQYF. CDR3 bases: TGTGCCAGCAGTCAAGCGACTAGCGGCATGACCCAGTACTTC.

This chain connects TRBV15 to TRBJ2-1, with D perhaps matching TRBD2 (6 bases). The CDR3 extends over 13 amino acids. Germline V gene sequence: CDR1 LNHNV, CDR2 YYDKDF (reference sequence). V was cut by 7 bases and J by 7 bases, with 14 bases left in between. CDR3 protein: CATTHRRGNEQFF. The CDR3, as DNA: TGTGCCACCACCCACCGGAGGGGAAATGAGCAGTTCTTC. Full variable domain (outside the CDR3, taken from reference TRBV15 and TRBJ2-1): DAMVIQNPRYQVTQFGKPVTLSCSQTLNHNVMYWYQQKSSQAPKLLFHYYDKDFNNEADTPDNFQSRRPNTSFCFLDIRSPGLGDTAMYLCATTHRRGNEQFFGPGTRLTVL.

This clone has more than one count but fewer than ten. V usage is TRBV6-4 and J usage is TRBJ2-7; 7 bases agree with TRBD2. This CDR3 region has 16 residues. With V trimmed by 4 bases and J by 2 bases, 11 bases remained unmatched. CDR1 MRHNA and CDR2 SNTAGT come from the germline V gene. CDR3 in amino acids: CASSGGAAGEPYEQYF. The CDR3 DNA reads TGTGCCAGCAGTGGAGGGGCGGCGGGGGAGCCCTACGAGCAGTACTTC.

In its sample, this clone was seen a few times. The V call is TRBV28, the J call TRBJ2-3, with TRBD2 matching over 7 bases. The CDR3 is 14 amino acids. In germline, CDR1 is MDHEN, CDR2 SYDVKM. The V gene end was trimmed by 5 bases and the J gene end by 6 bases; junction bases not matched to a gene: 8. CDR3 nucleotides: TGTGCCAGCAGTCCTAGCGGTGCTGAGGATACGCAGTATTTT. Translating it yields CASSPSGAEDTQYF.

This clone was counted once. The rearrangement links TRBV4-1 to TRBJ2-1, with TRBD2 matching 11 bases. The germline gives CDR1 MGHRA, CDR2 YSYEKL. This CDR3 spans 16 amino acids. V was clipped by 3 bases and J by 5 bases; unmatched bases: 6. Written as DNA, the CDR3 is TGCGCCAGCAGCCACCTTAGCGGGGGGGCTCACAATGAGCAGTTCTTC. Its protein is CASSHLSGGAHNEQFF.

This chain connects TRBV11-1 to TRBJ1-2; D is uncertain. The CDR3 totals 12 residues. The V and J ends lost 0 bases and 8 bases respectively, with 7 bases between them. The germline V gene encodes CDR1 SGHAT and CDR2 FQDESV (reference sequence). This CDR3 is CASSLARGGYTF. In DNA, the CDR3 is TGTGCCAGCAGCTTAGCAAGAGGCGGCTACACCTTC.

This chain's CDR3 is CATSREPPTSVSTDTQYF. CDR3 nucleotide sequence: TGTGCCACCAGCAGAGAACCCCCTACTAGCGTCAGCACAGATACGCAGTATTTT. V and J are TRBV15 and TRBJ2-3; 7 bases line up with TRBD2. CDR3 length: 18 residues. The trim removed 0 bases at V and 0 bases at J, leaving 9 bases unmatched. CDR1 and CDR2 from the germline V gene are LNHNV and YYDKDF (reference sequence).

This chain links TRBV9 with TRBJ2-7; 9 nucleotides align to TRBD1. The germline gives CDR1 SGDLS, CDR2 YYNGEE. The CDR3 extends over 15 amino acids. J lost 4 bases, V lost 7 bases, and 12 bases had no gene match. This CDR3 reads CASSRPGTGSYEQYF. The CDR3 DNA is TGTGCCAGCTCACGCCCCGGGACAGGGTCGTACGAGCAGTACTTC.

The J gene is TRBJ2-7, the V gene TRBV11-1, with TRBD2 identical over 7 bases. Germline values: CDR1 SGHAT, CDR2 FQDESV (reference sequence). V was clipped by 1 base and J by 3 bases; unmatched bases: 3. The CDR3 covers 14 residues. This CDR3 reads CASSLVGGSYEQYF. In DNA, the CDR3 is TGTGCCAGCAGCTTAGTGGGCGGGAGCTACGAGCAGTACTTC.

This clone was counted a single time. The chain combines TRBV6-1 with TRBJ2-7; TRBD2 might be the D (6 bases). The ends were cut back, 4 bases at V and 0 bases at J, with 13 bases in the middle. In germline, CDR1 is MNHNS, CDR2 SASEGT. CDR3 length: 15 residues. The CDR3 bases are TGTGCCAGCAGTGCCCTTCGGGGGAGCTCCTACGAGCAGTACTTC. It yields the protein CASSALRGSSYEQYF.

In its sample, this clone was seen a few times. The genes are TRBV6-5 and TRBJ1-1; perhaps TRBD1 as D (6 bases). The CDR3 has 14 amino acids. The germline V and J ends were trimmed by 0 bases and 1 base, with 6 bases remaining between them. Germline assignment: CDR1 MNHEY and CDR2 SVGAGI. CDR3 sequence (DNA): TGTGCCAGCAGTTACTCGGACAGGAACACTGAAGCTTTCTTT. The encoded protein is CASSYSDRNTEAFF.

The rearrangement links TRBV15 to TRBJ1-1; 11 nucleotides match TRBD1. Germline CDR1 and CDR2: LNHNV and YYDKDF (reference sequence). J was trimmed by 3 bases and V by 5 bases; bases with no gene match: 11. CDR3 size: 17 residues. The CDR3 here is CATSSGTGGLRHTEAFF. DNA of the CDR3: TGTGCCACCAGCTCAGGGACAGGGGGACTCAGACACACTGAAGCTTTCTTT.

CDR3: CASSETASLEAFF. In DNA form, the CDR3 reads TGTGCCAGCAGTGAGACAGCCTCCCTTGAAGCTTTCTTT. The V gene is TRBV6-1, the J gene TRBJ1-1; a possible D gene is TRBD1 (5 bases). Trimming cost V 3 bases and J 7 bases, with 12 bases left between them. The germline V gene has CDR1 MNHNS and CDR2 SASEGT. This CDR3 is built from 13 residues.

The rearrangement links TRBV27 to TRBJ1-1, with unresolved D. This CDR3 is 12 amino acids long. The V gene lost 3 bases and the J gene lost 7 bases, with 9 bases spanning the gap. CDR1 MNHEY and CDR2 SMNVEV come from the germline V gene (reference sequence). The CDR3 sequence is CASSFRGGEAFF. The CDR3 coding sequence is TGTGCCAGCAGTTTTCGGGGAGGTGAAGCTTTCTTT.